These T cell receptor beta chains were read from a single sample in a study of T cells in Graves' hyperthyroidism and ophthalmopathy. TCRdb recomputed calls from the multiplex PCR reads with MiXCR, one row per CDR3 protein. The sample contains under 400,000 distinct CDR3 sequences, approximately 15% of which appear only once. Material for sequencing was blood. The receptors stem from a young woman with Graves' hyperthyroidism that later progressed to Graves' ophthalmopathy. CDR3s include the opening cysteine and the closing phenylalanine or tryptophan. A D gene is named only where the DNA matches it firmly. Some rows have no size entry. The others give once, few or many, or a class for an expanded clone.

clone_size: -; j_call: TRBJ2-1; v_call: TRBV20-1; d_call: TRBD2; cdr3_nt: TGCAGTGCTACTGATACGGGACTAGCGGAGAGCTCCTACAATGAGCAGTTCTTC; cdr3_aa: CSATDTGLAESSYNEQFF
clone_size: few; j_call: TRBJ2-6; v_call: TRBV20-1; d_call: TRBD1; cdr3_nt: TGCAGTGCTAGAGATCCGGGACAGAGCTCTGGGGCCAACGTCCTGACTTTC; cdr3_aa: CSARDPGQSSGANVLTF
clone_size: many; j_call: TRBJ2-4; v_call: TRBV3-1; d_call: -; cdr3_nt: TGTGCCAGCAGCCAAGGCTCAAACATTCAGTACTTC; cdr3_aa: CASSQGSNIQYF
clone_size: many; j_call: TRBJ2-7; v_call: TRBV7-9; d_call: TRBD2; cdr3_nt: TGTGCCAGCAGCCCGAAGTGGACTAGCGGGCCCGCCTACGAGCAGTACTTC; cdr3_aa: CASSPKWTSGPAYEQYF
clone_size: many; j_call: TRBJ2-1; v_call: TRBV28; d_call: -; cdr3_nt: TGTGCCAGCAGTTTGGGCAGGGGCGGCAATGAGCAGTTCTTC; cdr3_aa: CASSLGRGGNEQFF
clone_size: -; j_call: TRBJ2-1; v_call: TRBV29-1; d_call: TRBD1; cdr3_nt: TGCAGCGTTGCTCGGAGAGGACAGGGCGCTATAGGTGAGCAGTTCTTC; cdr3_aa: CSVARRGQGAIGEQFF
clone_size: many; j_call: TRBJ2-7; v_call: TRBV20-1; d_call: -; cdr3_nt: TGCAGTGCTAGATTGGGCAGTCGGGTTCCCGACGAGCAGTACTTC; cdr3_aa: CSARLGSRVPDEQYF
clone_size: -; j_call: TRBJ1-2; v_call: TRBV20-1; d_call: -; cdr3_nt: TGCAGTGCTCCAGGTGGAGCCGCGGCCTATGGCTACACCTTC; cdr3_aa: CSAPGGAAAYGYTF
clone_size: many; j_call: TRBJ1-1; v_call: TRBV12-3/TRBV12-4; d_call: -; cdr3_nt: TGTGCCAGCACTCCCTGGGGGGGTGGAGAAGCTTTCTTT; cdr3_aa: CASTPWGGGEAFF
clone_size: -; j_call: TRBJ1-2; v_call: TRBV7-9; d_call: -; cdr3_nt: TGTGCCAGCAGCCAAGGGGAGACTAACTATGGCTACACCTTC; cdr3_aa: CASSQGETNYGYTF
clone_size: -; j_call: TRBJ2-1; v_call: TRBV7-9; d_call: TRBD2; cdr3_nt: TGTGCCAGCAGCCAACGGACTAGCGGGAGGATGAACAATGAGCAGTTCTTC; cdr3_aa: CASSQRTSGRMNNEQFF
clone_size: -; j_call: TRBJ2-7; v_call: TRBV7-9; d_call: -; cdr3_nt: TGTGCCAGCAGCTTACGGCGGAGCAGCTCCTACGAGCAGTACTTC; cdr3_aa: CASSLRRSSSYEQYF
clone_size: -; j_call: TRBJ2-7; v_call: TRBV2; d_call: -; cdr3_nt: TGTGCCAGCAGTGACAGATTCCTGTACGAGCAGTACTTC; cdr3_aa: CASSDRFLYEQYF
clone_size: many; j_call: TRBJ1-6; v_call: TRBV2; d_call: -; cdr3_nt: TGTGCCAGCAAACCGGGCAGTAATTCACCCCTCCACTTT; cdr3_aa: CASKPGSNSPLHF
clone_size: many; j_call: TRBJ2-1; v_call: TRBV6-1; d_call: TRBD1; cdr3_nt: TGTGCCAGCAGTGGGGCTCGTAGGGACAGGTCCTACAATGAGCAGTTCTTC; cdr3_aa: CASSGARRDRSYNEQFF
clone_size: many; j_call: TRBJ2-2; v_call: TRBV7-2; d_call: -; cdr3_nt: TGTGCCAGCAGCCAAGGAAGGGGCAACACCGGGGAGCTGTTTTTT; cdr3_aa: CASSQGRGNTGELFF
clone_size: -; j_call: TRBJ2-1; v_call: TRBV20-1; d_call: -; cdr3_nt: TGCAGTGCTGCTGAAAGGTACCAAGAGACCCAGTTCTTC; cdr3_aa: CSAAERYQETQFF
clone_size: many; j_call: TRBJ2-3; v_call: TRBV18; d_call: -; cdr3_nt: TGTGCCAGCTCACCCATACGTCTTGAGGGTACAGATACGCAGTATTTT; cdr3_aa: CASSPIRLEGTDTQYF
clone_size: -; j_call: TRBJ2-1; v_call: TRBV9; d_call: TRBD2; cdr3_nt: TGTGCCAGCAGCGGGCCTAGCGGGAGGGGCGACAATGAGCAGTTCTTC; cdr3_aa: CASSGPSGRGDNEQFF
clone_size: many; j_call: TRBJ2-7; v_call: TRBV11-2; d_call: -; cdr3_nt: TGTGCCAGCAGCTTAGGCATGGGACAAGGCTCCTACGAGCAGTACTTC; cdr3_aa: CASSLGMGQGSYEQYF
clone_size: many; j_call: TRBJ2-1; v_call: TRBV20-1; d_call: TRBD2; cdr3_nt: TGCAGTGCTAGAGATGTTACTGGGACTAGCGGGAGGGCGGTGTTCTTC; cdr3_aa: CSARDVTGTSGRAVFF
clone_size: many; j_call: TRBJ2-3; v_call: TRBV2; d_call: -; cdr3_nt: TGTGCCAGCAGTAGCGCGGGACAGTACTCCACAGATACGCAGTATTTT; cdr3_aa: CASSSAGQYSTDTQYF
clone_size: many; j_call: TRBJ2-7; v_call: TRBV7-2; d_call: TRBD2; cdr3_nt: TGTGCCAGCAGCTTAGCGGGTAGCGGGAGGCGGTTCTACGAGCAGTACTTC; cdr3_aa: CASSLAGSGRRFYEQYF
clone_size: many; j_call: TRBJ2-1; v_call: TRBV5-1; d_call: TRBD1; cdr3_nt: TGCGCCAGCAGTCCGACAGGGGGCGCTTTGGATGAGCAGTTCTTC; cdr3_aa: CASSPTGGALDEQFF
clone_size: many; j_call: TRBJ2-1; v_call: TRBV20-1; d_call: TRBD2; cdr3_nt: TGCAGTGCTAGAGCCCAGCGGGAGAACAATGAGCAGTTCTTC; cdr3_aa: CSARAQRENNEQFF
clone_size: -; j_call: TRBJ1-5; v_call: TRBV19; d_call: TRBD1; cdr3_nt: TGTGCCAGTAGTACGGGACAGGGGGCAAGTCAGCCCCAGCATTTT; cdr3_aa: CASSTGQGASQPQHF
clone_size: many; j_call: TRBJ2-7; v_call: TRBV2; d_call: TRBD1; cdr3_nt: TGTGCCAGCAGTGAAAGGGGGACAGGTACCTACGAGCAGTACTTC; cdr3_aa: CASSERGTGTYEQYF
clone_size: many; j_call: TRBJ1-2; v_call: TRBV18; d_call: -; cdr3_nt: TGTGCCAGCTCACCAAGGGAAAACAAGTACTTGTATGGCTACACCTTC; cdr3_aa: CASSPRENKYLYGYTF
clone_size: few; j_call: TRBJ2-7; v_call: TRBV30; d_call: -; cdr3_nt: TGTGCCTGGAGTCTTTTCGCCTACGAGCAGTACTTC; cdr3_aa: CAWSLFAYEQYF
clone_size: once; j_call: TRBJ1-6; v_call: TRBV7-9; d_call: TRBD1; cdr3_nt: TGTGCCAGCAGCGGGGCGGGACAGGGTTATTCACCCCTCCACTTT; cdr3_aa: CASSGAGQGYSPLHF
clone_size: -; j_call: TRBJ1-5; v_call: TRBV4-1; d_call: -; cdr3_nt: TGCGCCAGCAGCCAAGTGGCCAGGGGAGTTGGCAATCAGCCCCAGCATTTT; cdr3_aa: CASSQVARGVGNQPQHF
clone_size: -; j_call: TRBJ2-1; v_call: TRBV24-1; d_call: -; cdr3_nt: TGTGCCACCAGTGACCCCCTCCCTAGGGGCGATGAGCAGTTCTTC; cdr3_aa: CATSDPLPRGDEQFF
clone_size: -; j_call: TRBJ2-2; v_call: TRBV20-1; d_call: TRBD2; cdr3_nt: TGCAGTGGGACTAGCGGGAGGGGGGGGGAGCTGTTTTTT; cdr3_aa: CSGTSGRGGELFF
clone_size: -; j_call: TRBJ2-2; v_call: TRBV24-1; d_call: TRBD1; cdr3_nt: TGTGCCACCAGTGACTCCGGGGTCCAGGGACAGGGAACCGGGGAGCTGTTTTTT; cdr3_aa: CATSDSGVQGQGTGELFF
clone_size: many; j_call: TRBJ1-2; v_call: TRBV5-1; d_call: TRBD1; cdr3_nt: TGCGCCAGCAGCTTGAGGGGGACAGGGGCTGGAGGCTACACCTTC; cdr3_aa: CASSLRGTGAGGYTF
clone_size: many; j_call: TRBJ2-1; v_call: TRBV27; d_call: -; cdr3_nt: TGTGCCAGCAGTTTATCGAAGGCGCCTTACAATGAGCAGTTCTTC; cdr3_aa: CASSLSKAPYNEQFF
clone_size: -; j_call: TRBJ1-1; v_call: TRBV10-1; d_call: -; cdr3_nt: TGCGCCAGCTTAGAGGAGAACACTGAAGCTTTCTTT; cdr3_aa: CASLEENTEAFF
clone_size: few; j_call: TRBJ1-3; v_call: TRBV30; d_call: -; cdr3_nt: TGTGCCTGGAGTGAAAAGGCCCGAAGCTCTGGAAACACCATATATTTT; cdr3_aa: CAWSEKARSSGNTIYF
clone_size: many; j_call: TRBJ2-6; v_call: TRBV18; d_call: TRBD1; cdr3_nt: TGTGCCAGCTACGGGACAGCTGGGGCCAACGTCCTGACTTTC; cdr3_aa: CASYGTAGANVLTF
clone_size: -; j_call: TRBJ2-1; v_call: TRBV6-1; d_call: TRBD2; cdr3_nt: TGTGCCAGCAGTGACTTTCCCGGGACTAGCGGGAGGGCGAGTGAGCAGTTCTTC; cdr3_aa: CASSDFPGTSGRASEQFF
clone_size: many; j_call: TRBJ1-4; v_call: TRBV3-1; d_call: -; cdr3_nt: TGTGCCAGCAGCCAAGTCGAAGAAAAACTGTTTTTT; cdr3_aa: CASSQVEEKLFF
clone_size: many; j_call: TRBJ1-5; v_call: TRBV6-1; d_call: TRBD1; cdr3_nt: TGTGCCAGCAGTGCACAGGGGGCCGATCAGCCCCAGCATTTT; cdr3_aa: CASSAQGADQPQHF
clone_size: -; j_call: TRBJ2-7; v_call: TRBV7-2; d_call: -; cdr3_nt: TGTGCCAGCAGTCGAGGCGGAAACTACGAGCAGTACTTC; cdr3_aa: CASSRGGNYEQYF
clone_size: few; j_call: TRBJ2-1; v_call: TRBV6-6; d_call: -; cdr3_nt: TGTGCCAGCAGTTACTCGAACTACAATGAGCAGTTCTTC; cdr3_aa: CASSYSNYNEQFF
clone_size: many; j_call: TRBJ2-7; v_call: TRBV2; d_call: -; cdr3_nt: TGTGCCAGCAGGGGCCGATCGATAGTGAGGGACGAGCAGTACTTC; cdr3_aa: CASRGRSIVRDEQYF
clone_size: few; j_call: TRBJ2-3; v_call: TRBV12-3/TRBV12-4; d_call: TRBD2; cdr3_nt: TGTGCCAGCAGTTTAGGGACTAGCGGGGGGGGAGATACGCAGTATTTT; cdr3_aa: CASSLGTSGGGDTQYF
clone_size: -; j_call: TRBJ2-2; v_call: TRBV7-7; d_call: TRBD2; cdr3_nt: TGTGCTAGCAGCTTGGGACTAGCGGGAGAGGGGGAGCTGTTTTTT; cdr3_aa: CASSLGLAGEGELFF
clone_size: -; j_call: TRBJ2-1; v_call: TRBV24-1; d_call: -; cdr3_nt: TGTGCCACCAGTGATTCGGGCGGGGTAGCGGTATACAATGAGCAGTTCTTC; cdr3_aa: CATSDSGGVAVYNEQFF